These T cell receptor beta chains were read from a single sample in a study of CD8+CD57+ T cells in acquired aplastic anemia. TCRdb independently ran MiXCR on the reads; one entry per CDR3 protein. The sample contains about 120,000 distinct CDR3 sequences, under 60% of which appear only once. Sequenced input: sorted CD4+, CD8+, or CD8+CD57+ T cells (not recorded which) from PBMCs. These receptors all come from a human donor with aplastic anemia. Both conserved end residues are part of each CDR3. A D gene is named only where the DNA matches it firmly. Rows may omit the clone size; those that give it use once, few, many or a size class.

J gene | clone size | D gene | V gene | CDR3 protein | CDR3 DNA
TRBJ2-2 | NA | NA | TRBV12-3/TRBV12-4 | CASSTGTRANTGELFF | TGTGCCAGCAGCACCGGGACAAGGGCTAACACCGGGGAGCTGTTTTTT
TRBJ2-2 | NA | TRBD2 | TRBV19 | CASSKTSGRGTGELFF | TGCGCCAGCAGCAAGACTAGCGGGAGGGGTACCGGGGAGCTGTTTTTT
TRBJ2-7 | NA | NA | TRBV12-3/TRBV12-4 | CASSSSAAYEQYF | TGTGCCAGCAGTTCCAGCGCGGCCTACGAGCAGTACTTC
TRBJ1-1 | few | NA | TRBV6-1 | CASSGGAYTEAFF | TGTGCCAGCAGCGGGGGCGCTTACACTGAAGCTTTCTTT
TRBJ2-4 | few | NA | TRBV27 | CASSLPALNIQYF | TGTGCCAGCAGTTTGCCGGCCCTAAACATTCAGTACTTC
TRBJ2-4 | NA | NA | TRBV5-4 | CASSFRADLAKNIQYF | TGTGCCAGCAGCTTCCGAGCGGACTTAGCCAAAAACATTCAGTACTTC
TRBJ2-3 | many | TRBD1 | TRBV29-1 | CSVEGQGVTDTQYF | TGCAGCGTTGAGGGACAGGGGGTCACAGATACGCAGTATTTT
TRBJ2-1 | NA | TRBD2 | TRBV12-3/TRBV12-4 | CASSWGGSSYNEQFF | TGTGCCAGCAGTTGGGGGGGGAGCTCCTACAATGAGCAGTTCTTC
TRBJ2-3 | NA | NA | TRBV15 | CATSRVSHTDTQYF | TGTGCCACCAGCAGAGTCTCCCACACAGATACGCAGTATTTT
TRBJ2-1 | NA | NA | TRBV20-1 | CSARVTGSSYNEQFF | TGCAGTGCTAGGGTGACAGGCTCCTCTTATAATGAGCAGTTCTTC
TRBJ2-1 | NA | TRBD2 | TRBV11-2 | CASSLMSGSSYNEQFF | TGTGCCAGCAGCTTAATGAGCGGGAGCTCCTACAATGAGCAGTTCTTC
TRBJ1-1 | NA | NA | TRBV5-1 | CASSFHRARAEVFF | TGCGCCAGCAGCTTCCACAGGGCCCGGGCTGAAGTTTTCTTT
TRBJ2-7 | few | TRBD1 | TRBV28 | CASSLKLGTGSEQYF | TGTGCCAGCAGTTTAAAGTTGGGGACAGGGTCCGAGCAGTACTTC
TRBJ2-7 | NA | NA | TRBV25-1 | CASISRDGYEQYF | TGTGCCAGCATAAGCAGGGACGGGTACGAGCAGTACTTC
TRBJ2-5 | NA | TRBD2 | TRBV7-3 | CASSLTGRGGRETQYF | TGTGCCAGCAGCTTAACTGGGCGGGGGGGCCGCGAGACCCAGTACTTC
TRBJ2-1 | NA | NA | TRBV10-3 | CAISARDRLIEQFF | TGTGCCATCAGTGCTAGAGATCGTCTAATTGAGCAGTTCTTC
TRBJ2-7 | NA | NA | TRBV20-1 | CSAAAGTYEQYF | TGCAGTGCCGCCGCTGGGACCTACGAGCAGTACTTC
TRBJ1-6 | few | NA | TRBV25-1 | CASKGGLWYSPLHF | TGTGCCAGCAAGGGGGGGCTTTGGTATTCACCCCTCCACTTT
TRBJ1-2 | few | NA | TRBV20-1 | CSARRTQGYTF | TGCAGTGCTAGGAGGACCCAGGGCTACACCTTC
TRBJ1-1 | NA | NA | TRBV7-9 | CASSLAEAFF | TGTGCCAGCAGCTTGGCTGAAGCTTTCTTT
TRBJ2-3 | NA | NA | TRBV11-2 | CASSPTVRSTDTQYF | TGTGCCAGCAGCCCCACGGTTAGGAGCACAGATACGCAGTATTTT
TRBJ2-2 | NA | TRBD2 | TRBV7-9 | CASSFGLAGELFF | TGTGCCAGCAGCTTTGGACTAGCCGGGGAGCTGTTTTTT
TRBJ2-7 | NA | NA | TRBV7-8 | CASRLDRQWGSYEQYF | TGTGCCAGCAGGTTGGACAGACAATGGGGGTCCTACGAGCAGTACTTC
TRBJ2-7 | NA | NA | TRBV5-8 | CASSLYWNYEQYF | TGTGCCAGCAGCTTGTATTGGAACTACGAGCAGTACTTC
TRBJ1-1 | many | NA | TRBV29-1 | CSCRAGNTEAFF | TGCAGCTGTCGGGCAGGGAACACTGAAGCTTTCTTT
TRBJ2-7 | NA | NA | TRBV2 | CASSIRAGQYF | TGTGCCAGCAGTATTCGGGCCGGCCAGTACTTC
TRBJ2-2 | few | NA | TRBV19 | CASSLRQAGELFF | TGTGCCAGTAGTCTTAGACAGGCCGGGGAGCTGTTTTTT